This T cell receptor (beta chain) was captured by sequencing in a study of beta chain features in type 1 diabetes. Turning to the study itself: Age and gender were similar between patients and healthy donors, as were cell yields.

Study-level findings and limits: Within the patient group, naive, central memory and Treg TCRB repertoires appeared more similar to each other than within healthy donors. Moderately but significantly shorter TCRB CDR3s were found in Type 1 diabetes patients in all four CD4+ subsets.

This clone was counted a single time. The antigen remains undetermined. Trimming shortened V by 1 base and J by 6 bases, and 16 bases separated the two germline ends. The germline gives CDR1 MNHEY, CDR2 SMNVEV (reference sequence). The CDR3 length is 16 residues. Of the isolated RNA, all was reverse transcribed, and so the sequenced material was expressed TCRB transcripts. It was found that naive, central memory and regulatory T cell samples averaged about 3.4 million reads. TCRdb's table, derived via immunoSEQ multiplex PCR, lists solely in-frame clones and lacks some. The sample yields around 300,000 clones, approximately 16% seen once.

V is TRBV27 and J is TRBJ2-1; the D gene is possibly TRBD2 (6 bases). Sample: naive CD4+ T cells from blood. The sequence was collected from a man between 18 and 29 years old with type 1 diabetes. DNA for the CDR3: TGTGCCAGCAGTTTATTAGGTGGGAGGAGATCCAATGAGCAGTTCTTC. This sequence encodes CASSLLGGRRSNEQFF.